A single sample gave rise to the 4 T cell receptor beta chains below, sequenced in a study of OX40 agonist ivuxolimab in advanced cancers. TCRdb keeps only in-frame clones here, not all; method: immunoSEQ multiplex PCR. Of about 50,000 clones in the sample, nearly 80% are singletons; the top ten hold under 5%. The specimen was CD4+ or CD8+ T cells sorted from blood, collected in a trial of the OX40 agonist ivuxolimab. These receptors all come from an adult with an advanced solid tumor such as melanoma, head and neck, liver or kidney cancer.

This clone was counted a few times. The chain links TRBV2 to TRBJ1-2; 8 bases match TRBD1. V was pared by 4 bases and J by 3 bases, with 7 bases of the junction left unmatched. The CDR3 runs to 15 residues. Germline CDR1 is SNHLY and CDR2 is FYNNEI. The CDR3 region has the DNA TGTGCCAGCAGTGCCCATGGACAGGGCGACTATGGCTACACCTTC. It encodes CASSAHGQGDYGYTF.

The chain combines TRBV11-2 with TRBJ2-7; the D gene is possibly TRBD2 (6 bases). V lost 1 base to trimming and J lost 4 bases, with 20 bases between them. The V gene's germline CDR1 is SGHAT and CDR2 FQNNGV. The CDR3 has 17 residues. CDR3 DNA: TGTGCCAGCAGCTTAGGTCTAACATGGGGGGAGTCGTACGAGCAGTACTTC. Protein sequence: CASSLGLTWGESYEQYF.

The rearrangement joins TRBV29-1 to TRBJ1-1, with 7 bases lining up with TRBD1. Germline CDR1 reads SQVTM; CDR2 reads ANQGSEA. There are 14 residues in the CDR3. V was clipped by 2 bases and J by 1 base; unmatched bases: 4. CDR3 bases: TGCAGCGTTGAAAGGGGGCAGGGGAACACTGAAGCTTTCTTT. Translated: CSVERGQGNTEAFF.

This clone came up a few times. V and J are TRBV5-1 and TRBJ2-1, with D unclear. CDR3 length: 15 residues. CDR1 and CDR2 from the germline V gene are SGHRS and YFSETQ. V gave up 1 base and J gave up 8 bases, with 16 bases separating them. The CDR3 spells CASSLRPNLDHEQFF. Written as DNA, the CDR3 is TGCGCCAGCAGCTTGAGGCCGAACTTGGACCATGAGCAGTTCTTC.